The 14 T cell receptor beta chains in this list originate from one sample, sequenced in a study of shared clonotypes between healthy human individuals. Clones were read by immunoSEQ multiplex PCR, and TCRdb kept only the in-frame ones, dropping some. The sample holds some 1 million clones, around 76% seen once. Sequencing was done on a sample of memory CD4+ T cells sorted from blood. Sample subset: CD45RA-negative fraction. The receptors stem from a man younger than 35 in good health.

About this clone itself: The same CDR3 can be traced to other DNA sequences in this sample. This chain joins TRBV18 and TRBJ1-3, with 7 positions matching TRBD1. Looked up from germline, CDR1 is KGHSH and CDR2 is LQKENI. This CDR3 has 15 amino acids. Trimming removed 4 bases from V and 0 bases from J; junction bases left unmatched: 3. For the CDR3, the DNA is TGTGCCAGCTCACTGGGGACAGCCTCTGGAAACACCATATATTTT. As protein: CASSLGTASGNTIYF.

This rearrangement joins TRBV27 to TRBJ1-1, with D possibly being TRBD1 (6 bases). Germline CDR1 and CDR2: MNHEY and SMNVEV (reference sequence). V lost 3 bases and J lost 4, with 18 bases in between. The CDR3 is 16 residues long. The CDR3 protein is CASSFLKTGGGTEAFF. Here the CDR3 DNA reads TGTGCCAGCAGTTTCTTAAAGACAGGAGGAGGCACTGAAGCTTTCTTT.

The V and J genes are TRBV5-1 and TRBJ2-1, with 12 bases identical to TRBD2. The CDR3 has 16 amino acids. V was pared by 4 bases and J by 6 bases, with 8 bases of the junction left unmatched. Per germline, CDR1 SGHRS and CDR2 YFSETQ. CDR3 sequence: CASSLTTSGGTNEQFF. The DNA of the CDR3 is TGCGCCAGCAGCCTGACGACTAGCGGGGGCACCAATGAGCAGTTCTTC.

This clone was observed at least ten times. The chain has TRBV5-4 and TRBJ2-3; 8 positions match TRBD2. The V segment lost 5 bases and the J segment 4 bases; nucleotides outside the gene matches: 6. The CDR3 contains 14 residues. Germline CDR1 and CDR2: SGHNT and YYREEE (reference sequence). The CDR3 DNA reads as TGTGCCAGCAGGGCCGGGGGGGCCCCAGATACGCAGTATTTT. Its translation: CASRAGGAPDTQYF.

The rearrangement uses TRBV5-1 and TRBJ2-1; tentatively, D is TRBD2 (5 bases). Deletions cut 7 bases from V and 0 bases from J, with 14 bases between. This CDR3 comprises 15 residues. From germline, CDR1 is SGHRS and CDR2 YFSETQ. The CDR3, as DNA: TGCGCCAGCTCGGCCGGGGATAGCTCCTACAATGAGCAGTTCTTC. It yields the protein CASSAGDSSYNEQFF.

The V gene is TRBV11-2, the J gene TRBJ2-3, with TRBD2 matching 8 bases. The V gene end was trimmed by 1 base and the J gene end by 2 bases; junction bases not matched to a gene: 2. This CDR3 is built from 15 residues. CDR1 and CDR2 from the germline V gene are SGHAT and FQNNGV. In nucleotides, the CDR3 is TGTGCCAGCAGCTTAGCTAGCGGGCCCACAGATACGCAGTATTTT. Its translation: CASSLASGPTDTQYF.

The chain joins TRBV2 to TRBJ2-5, with D unresolved. Gene TRBJ2-7 matches the end of the DNA better, so the J call may be wrong. This CDR3 has 15 amino acids. Germline CDR1 is SNHLY and CDR2 is FYNNEI. The CDR3 region has the DNA TGTGCCAGCACCTTGTCGGCTTTCTCCTCCTACGAGCAGTACTTC. It yields the protein CASTLSAFSSYEQYF.

The chain recombines TRBV11-3 with TRBJ2-3; D perhaps matches TRBD1 (5 bases). The CDR3 spans 14 residues. V was trimmed by 0 bases and J by 4 bases, leaving 8 bases between them. Germline V lookup: CDR1 SGHNT, CDR2 YENEEA. The CDR3 sequence: CASSLEAGSDTQYF. In DNA, the CDR3 is TGTGCCAGCAGCTTAGAAGCAGGGTCAGATACGCAGTATTTT.

Here the CDR3 reads CASSLSSGWAKNIQYF. The CDR3 DNA is TGTGCCAGCAGCTTGTCTAGCGGGTGGGCCAAAAACATTCAGTACTTC. The rearrangement uses TRBV7-2 and TRBJ2-4; 8 positions match TRBD2. J was trimmed by 1 base and V by 3 bases; bases with no gene match: 5. This CDR3 contains 16 residues. Looked up from germline, CDR1 is SGHTA and CDR2 is FQGNSA.

DNA of the CDR3: TGTGCCAGTAGTATCAGTGTCAATCAGCCCCAGCATTTT. It yields the protein CASSISVNQPQHF. This rearrangement joins TRBV19 to TRBJ1-5, with D hard to call. Trimming pared 3 bases from V and 3 bases from J, leaving 6 bases between. Germline V gene lookup returns CDR1 LNHDA and CDR2 SQIVND (reference sequence). This CDR3 comprises 13 residues.

The chain carries TRBV5-4 and TRBJ1-2; perhaps TRBD1 as D (5 bases). Trimming stripped 4 bases from V and 4 bases from J, with 14 bases between. CDR3 length equals 14 residues. The germline V gene has CDR1 SGHNT and CDR2 YYREEE (reference sequence). The CDR3 nucleotides are TGTGCCAGCAGCCATGAGACAGCCCTCTATGGCTACACCTTC. Its protein is CASSHETALYGYTF.

The chain joins TRBV14 to TRBJ2-3; no firm D call. Germline lookup yields CDR1 SGHDN and CDR2 FVKESK. The CDR3 runs 12 residues. The V gene lost 1 base and the J gene lost 9 bases, with 8 bases spanning the gap. The CDR3: CASSQGPTTQYF. CDR3 in DNA: TGTGCCAGCAGCCAAGGACCCACGACGCAGTATTTT.

V is TRBV7-8 and J is TRBJ2-2, with TRBD2 identical over 13 bases. The length of the CDR3 is 16 residues. Looked up from germline, CDR1 is SGHVS and CDR2 is FQNEAQ. Trimming took 5 bases from V and 6 from J; bases not matched to a gene: 6. The CDR3 region is CASSVTSGGASGELFF. DNA of the CDR3: TGTGCCAGCAGCGTAACTAGCGGGGGGGCCTCCGGGGAGCTGTTTTTT.

The V gene is TRBV5-5, the J gene TRBJ2-3, with 9 bases that match TRBD2. This CDR3 contains 15 residues. Per germline, CDR1 SGHKS and CDR2 YYEKEE (reference sequence). Unmatched junction bases numbered 4, after V lost 0 bases and J lost 5 bases. CDR3 nucleotides: TGTGCCAGCAGCTTGGGCGGGAGGGCCATAGATACGCAGTATTTT. The encoded protein is CASSLGGRAIDTQYF.